Listed below are T cell receptor beta chains from one sample, sequenced in a study of technical replicates of blood from several donors. TCRdb's table, derived via immunoSEQ multiplex PCR, lists solely in-frame clones and lacks some. The data contain about 13,000 clones, roughly 77% of them seen just once; the ten biggest clones take up less than 15%. The sample comprised PBMCs. The origin of the receptors is a human donor in good health. The CDR3 runs from the conserved cysteine through the conserved F or W. Each record gives: J gene, clone size, D gene, V gene, CDR3 protein, CDR3 DNA. A D gene is named only where the DNA matches it firmly. Clone size appears in some rows only: once, few, many, or a class for an expanded clone.

>TRBJ2-5|.|TRBD1|TRBV25-1
CASSEGQGARETQYF
TGTGCCAGCAGTGAAGGACAGGGGGCGCGTGAGACCCAGTACTTC
>TRBJ2-1|.|.|TRBV29-1
CSVQRRTNEQFF
TGCAGCGTTCAGCGGAGGACCAATGAGCAGTTCTTC
>TRBJ2-1|.|.|TRBV19
CASSISKSSYNEQFF
TGTGCCAGTAGTATCTCGAAGAGCTCCTACAATGAGCAGTTCTTC
>TRBJ2-3|.|TRBD2|TRBV7-2
CASSSLADYTDTQYF
TGTGCCAGCAGCTCCCTAGCGGATTACACAGATACGCAGTATTTT
>TRBJ1-1|.|.|TRBV7-9
CASSSEAGTLNTEAFF
TGTGCCAGCAGCTCGGAGGCCGGGACACTGAACACTGAAGCTTTCTTT
>TRBJ2-7|.|.|TRBV6-5
CASSVSGLNEQYF
TGTGCCAGCAGCGTATCAGGACTTAACGAGCAGTACTTC
>TRBJ1-2|few|.|TRBV7-9
CASSAGLRGYTF
TGTGCCAGCAGCGCGGGTTTGCGGGGCTACACCTTC
>TRBJ2-5|.|.|TRBV7-7
CASSPLALQETQYF
TGTGCCAGCAGCCCGCTAGCGCTACAAGAGACCCAGTACTTC
>TRBJ2-1|.|.|TRBV27
CASSSPLTNSYNEQFF
TGTGCCAGCAGTTCCCCATTGACTAACTCCTACAATGAGCAGTTCTTC
>TRBJ2-5|.|.|TRBV29-1
CSVDGHIQETQYF
TGCAGCGTTGATGGGCACATACAAGAGACCCAGTACTTC
>TRBJ2-5|.|TRBD2|TRBV2
CASSEARLAGGQGRETQYF
TGTGCCAGCAGTGAAGCGAGACTAGCGGGAGGGCAAGGAAGGGAGACCCAGTACTTC
>TRBJ1-2|.|.|TRBV25-1
CASSEVGTGNYGYTF
TGTGCCAGCAGTGAAGTAGGAACAGGAAATTATGGCTACACCTTC
>TRBJ2-1|.|TRBD2|TRBV7-9
CASSGLAGGPNEQFF
TGTGCCAGCAGCGGTCTTGCGGGAGGGCCCAATGAGCAGTTCTTC
>TRBJ2-5|.|.|TRBV5-1
CASSSGSWETQYF
TGCGCCAGCAGCTCTGGTAGCTGGGAGACCCAGTACTTC
>TRBJ1-1|few|.|TRBV6-5
CASTGPAGYGEAFF
TGTGCCAGCACTGGGCCGGCAGGTTACGGTGAAGCTTTCTTT
>TRBJ2-1|once|.|TRBV20-1
CSAASFDEQFF
TGCAGTGCGGCTAGCTTCGATGAGCAGTTCTTC
>TRBJ2-3|.|TRBD2|TRBV11-1
CASAPAGGRTDTQYF
TGTGCCAGCGCCCCCGCGGGGGGACGCACAGATACGCAGTATTTT
>TRBJ2-1|.|TRBD1|TRBV18
CASSAGTGNNEQFF
TGTGCCAGCTCAGCCGGGACAGGGAACAATGAGCAGTTCTTC
>TRBJ2-7|.|TRBD2|TRBV27
CASSFSGLAGGQYF
TGTGCCAGCAGTTTTTCCGGACTAGCGGGAGGGCAGTACTTC
>TRBJ2-3|once|TRBD2|TRBV28
CASSHAVGLALDTQYF
TGTGCCAGCAGCCATGCGGTGGGACTAGCGCTAGATACGCAGTATTTT
>TRBJ2-6|few|.|TRBV5-1
CASSFGHNSGANVLTF
TGCGCCAGCAGCTTCGGACACAACTCTGGGGCCAACGTCCTGACTTTC
>TRBJ1-2|.|TRBD1|TRBV6-6
CASSPGQVGYTF
TGTGCCAGCAGTCCCGGACAGGTCGGCTACACCTTC
>TRBJ2-3|few|.|TRBV6-1
CASSEADASSEAQYF
TGTGCCAGCAGTGAAGCTGACGCCTCTTCAGAGGCGCAGTATTTT
>TRBJ1-2|few|.|TRBV30
CAWTDGNYYGYTF
TGTGCCTGGACCGACGGGAATTACTATGGCTACACCTTC
>TRBJ2-1|.|.|TRBV6-4
CASSVSDTNEQFF
TGTGCCAGCAGTGTTAGCGATACCAATGAGCAGTTCTTC
>TRBJ2-7|once|.|TRBV5-4
CASSYGSLAYEQYF
TGTGCCAGCAGCTATGGATCCCTAGCCTACGAGCAGTACTTC
>TRBJ2-7|.|.|TRBV30
CASSPPGRKQSYEQYF
TGTGCCAGCAGCCCACCGGGTAGGAAACAATCCTACGAGCAGTACTTC
>TRBJ1-5|.|.|TRBV6-4
CASSEADSNQPQHF
TGTGCCAGCAGTGAGGCAGATAGCAATCAGCCCCAGCATTTT
>TRBJ2-7|.|TRBD2|TRBV30
CAWSDQAGAWSQQYF
TGTGCCTGGAGTGACCAAGCGGGAGCTTGGTCCCAGCAGTACTTC
>TRBJ1-1|.|.|TRBV28
CASPSRTAGGEAFF
TGTGCCAGCCCCTCCCGGACAGCGGGGGGTGAAGCTTTCTTT
>TRBJ2-7|.|.|TRBV27
CASSLLYEQYF
TGTGCCAGCAGTCTCCTCTACGAGCAGTACTTC
>TRBJ2-6|.|.|TRBV28
CAIQGPGSGANVLTF
TGTGCCATACAGGGACCCGGGTCCGGGGCCAACGTCCTGACTTTC
>TRBJ2-1|.|.|TRBV27
CASSLKGFPNEQFF
TGTGCCAGCAGTTTAAAGGGGTTCCCCAATGAGCAGTTCTTC
>TRBJ1-2|.|TRBD1|TRBV2
CAGLSGQGNYGYTF
TGTGCCGGTCTGAGCGGACAGGGGAACTATGGCTACACCTTC
>TRBJ2-1|.|.|TRBV5-1
CASSLGQSYNEQFF
TGCGCCAGCAGCTTGGGACAGTCCTACAATGAGCAGTTCTTC
>TRBJ2-7|.|TRBD2|TRBV28
CASSSSSAGENYEQYF
TGTGCCAGCAGTTCTTCCTCCGCGGGGGAGAACTACGAGCAGTACTTC
>TRBJ1-1|.|TRBD1|TRBV6-1
CASSLYQGDTEAFF
TGTGCCAGCAGTCTATACCAGGGGGACACTGAAGCTTTCTTT
>TRBJ2-7|.|TRBD2|TRBV18
CASSPSTSGRFSYEQYF
TGTGCCAGCTCACCAAGTACTAGCGGCCGTTTCTCCTACGAGCAGTACTTC
>TRBJ2-5|.|TRBD1|TRBV6-5
CASRRTGVLLETQYF
TGTGCCAGCAGACGGACAGGGGTTCTTCTAGAGACCCAGTACTTC
>TRBJ2-5|.|.|TRBV7-6
CASSLEGGRDETQYF
TGTGCCAGCAGCTTAGAGGGGGGGCGCGATGAGACCCAGTACTTC
>TRBJ1-2|few|TRBD1|TRBV27
CASSLSGTVGNYGYTF
TGTGCCAGCAGTTTATCCGGGACAGTCGGAAACTATGGCTACACCTTC
>TRBJ2-7|.|.|TRBV5-1
CASSSSDEQYF
TGCGCCAGCAGCTCCTCGGACGAGCAGTACTTC
>TRBJ2-1|.|TRBD2|TRBV30
CAWSSPSGIGREQFF
TGTGCCTGGAGTTCTCCTAGCGGTATCGGTCGAGAGCAGTTCTTC
>TRBJ2-7|.|.|TRBV12-5
CASGLSSSSYEQYF
TGTGCTAGTGGTTTGTCGTCCAGCTCCTACGAGCAGTACTTC
>TRBJ2-5|.|.|TRBV6-6
CASSSGLEETQYF
TGTGCCAGCAGCTCGGGACTCGAAGAGACCCAGTACTTC
>TRBJ1-2|once|.|TRBV30
CARWGHGYTF
TGTGCCCGTTGGGGCCACGGCTACACCTTC
>TRBJ1-5|.|TRBD1|TRBV10-2
CASSRGQGDQPQHF
TGCGCCAGCAGCCGTGGACAGGGAGATCAGCCCCAGCATTTT
>TRBJ1-2|.|TRBD1|TRBV4-1
CASSHGQETNYGYTF
TGCGCCAGCAGCCACGGACAGGAAACTAACTATGGCTACACCTTC
>TRBJ2-1|.|.|TRBV6-1
CASSDLSGGRYNEQFF
TGTGCCAGCAGTGACCTCAGCGGAGGGCGCTACAATGAGCAGTTCTTC
>TRBJ2-5|.|TRBD1|TRBV29-1
CSVDTQGLETQYF
TGCAGCGTTGACACACAGGGGTTAGAGACCCAGTACTTC
>TRBJ2-1|once|.|TRBV15
CATSQAGSNNEQFF
TGTGCCACCAGCCAGGCGGGATCGAACAATGAGCAGTTCTTC
>TRBJ1-2|few|.|TRBV9
CASSATTANYGYTF
TGTGCCAGCAGCGCGACCACAGCTAACTATGGCTACACCTTC
>TRBJ2-1|.|.|TRBV5-6
CASSLAQQVWNEQFF
TGTGCCAGCAGCTTGGCCCAACAGGTCTGGAATGAGCAGTTCTTC
>TRBJ2-1|large|TRBD2|TRBV6-4
CASSDSTSGSNEQFF
TGTGCCAGCAGTGATTCAACTAGCGGGAGTAATGAGCAGTTCTTC
>TRBJ1-1|.|.|TRBV23-1
CASSQGRQSWNTEAFF
TGCGCCAGCAGTCAAGGAAGACAGTCCTGGAACACTGAAGCTTTCTTT